This TCR beta chain was sequenced in a study of blood T cell repertoires in COVID-19. Background on the study: The samples span acute and convalescent COVID-19 from the United States, Italy and Spain. From T cells, B-cell-depleted T cells, or PBMCs came the material, which was cDNA or gDNA.

Per the study methods: Reference gene primers were amplified, and this amplification served to estimate nucleated cell counts. The table came from immunoSEQ multiplex PCR; TCRdb's copy has only in-frame clones and leaves some out. The V and J calls and clone size come from that table; D and trimming were worked out from the DNA. The table lists 200,000 to 250,000 clones, approximately 90% of them singletons. This clone was observed a single time. CDR1 and CDR2 from the germline V gene are SGHNT and YENEEA. The CDR3 length is 16 residues. V lost 2 bases to trimming and J lost 4 bases, with 15 bases between them.

Sequencing was carried out using peripheral blood. The source of this sequence is a man older than 75 with acute or convalescent COVID-19. The V gene is TRBV11-3, the J gene TRBJ2-1; possibly TRBD2 for D (5 bases). In nucleotides, the CDR3 is TGTGCCAGCAGCTTATCGTTCGGAGCGGAATACAATGAGCAGTTCTTC. Translating it yields CASSLSFGAEYNEQFF.